The clone carrying this TCR beta chain was seen repeatedly, ten times or more. What it binds is unknown. Molecular barcoded adaptors covering alpha/delta and beta/gamma chains were used on approximately 440 ng RNA. TCRdb called the reads again in MiXCR, with one record for every CDR3 protein. Of 120,000 or so distinct CDR3 sequences in the sample, 10% to 15% are singletons; the top ten hold roughly 11%. This sample stems from a study of read filtering for tumor transcriptome and immune sequencing. Overall study: R-ISS stage counts were about eight for I, roughly 15 for II, about 7 for III. Study-level points and caveats: This fraction held mixed bone marrow immune cells after CD138-negative sorting. IR-seq captured clonotypes deeper and more reliably than RNA-seq. About four fifths of IR-seq clonotypes had one read, totaling about 3.5% of reads; RNA-seq: around 77% and 45%.

Germline CDR1 and CDR2: SQVTM and ANQGSEA. The CDR3 runs to 13 residues. V was shortened by 3 bases and J by 5 bases, with 13 bases between the two germline ends. This clonotype originated in a donor aged 40 or over with multiple myeloma. The specimen sequenced was a population of CD138-negative cells sorted from bone marrow. The rearrangement joins TRBV29-1 to TRBJ2-5; a weak D match, TRBD1 (5 bases). CDR3 sequence (DNA): TGCAGCGTTGAGAGACAGCTAGGGGAGACCCAGTACTTC. Translated, it gives CSVERQLGETQYF. The full variable domain, its missing parts supplied by reference TRBV29-1 and TRBJ2-5, is SAVISQKPSRDICQRGTSLTIQCQVDSQVTMMFWYRQQPGQSLTLIATANQGSEATYESGFVIDKFPISRPNLTFSTLTVSNMSPEDSSIYLCSVERQLGETQYFGPGTRLLVL.